Below, 23 T cell receptor beta chains from the same sample are listed, as sequenced in a study of vaccination and CD4 T cells after COVID-19. Their cognate antigens are unknown. Documented treatment: approximately nine-day PBMC culture with coronavirus spike peptide pools or control peptides (ViraFEST assay). With the Oncomine TCR Beta short-read assay, DNA from cultured CD4+ T cells was sequenced. Via MiXCR, TCRdb re-called the PCR reads, giving one row per CDR3 protein. Altogether some 12,000 distinct CDR3 sequences are present, about half being singletons, with the ten largest covering roughly 15%. Input material: CD4+ T cells from blood, cultured in vitro. These receptor sequences come from a human donor who had recovered from COVID-19.

The genes are TRBV5-1 and TRBJ1-2; 9 positions agree with TRBD1. J was trimmed by 2 bases and V by 4 bases; bases with no gene match: 3. The CDR3 totals 14 residues. Germline CDR1 reads SGHRS; CDR2 reads YFSETQ. CDR3 region: CASSQTGGNYGYTF. CDR3 coding DNA: TGCGCCAGCAGCCAAACAGGGGGCAACTATGGCTACACCTTC.

This clonotype was counted a few times. The rearrangement uses TRBV27 and TRBJ2-1, with no clear D. This CDR3 has 12 amino acids. Looked up from germline, CDR1 is MNHEY and CDR2 is SMNVEV (reference sequence). Trimming took 7 bases from V and 9 from J, leaving 13 bases between them. The CDR3 sequence: CASTSPSREQFF. The CDR3 DNA sequence: TGTGCCAGCACCTCCCCCAGCCGTGAGCAGTTCTTC.

CDR3 coding DNA: TGCAGTGCCGACGACATCCGGGCCGATTATAGCAATCAGCCCCAGCATTTT. Its translation: CSADDIRADYSNQPQHF. The chain carries TRBV20-1 and TRBJ1-5; D is undetermined. Germline CDR1 reads DFQATT; CDR2 reads SNEGSKA (reference sequence). The CDR3 is 17 residues long. V lost 6 bases, J lost 0 bases, and 21 bases lay in between.

The chain employs TRBV20-1 and TRBJ1-4, with 9 bases fitting TRBD1. CDR1 and CDR2 from the germline V gene are DFQATT and SNEGSKA (reference sequence). CDR3 length: 13 residues. Trimming took 6 bases from V and 6 from J; bases not matched to a gene: 5. CDR3 amino acids: CSANRGRDEKLFF. Here the CDR3 DNA reads TGCAGTGCAAACAGGGGGCGCGATGAAAAACTGTTTTTT.

About this clonotype itself: At one boundary the junction diverges from the germline segment, which might be a read error. The chain uses TRBV7-6 and TRBJ2-7, with 9 bases matching TRBD1. The germline CDR1 and CDR2 sequences are SGHVS and FNYEAQ. The CDR3 consists of 14 residues. The CDR3 sequence is CASSAGQGASEQYF. In DNA, the CDR3 is TGTGCTAGCAGCGCGGGACAGGGTGCGAGCGAGCAGTACTTC. Filled out from reference TRBV7-6 and TRBJ2-7, the complete variable domain reads GAGVSQSPRYKVTKRGQDVALRCDPISGHVSLYWYRQALGQGPEFLTYFNYEAQQDKSGLPNDRFSAERPEGSISTLTIQRTEQRDSAMYRCASSAGQGASEQYFGPGTRLTVT.

V gene TRBV7-9 combines with J gene TRBJ2-1, with a weak D call TRBD2 (5 bases). The V gene's germline CDR1 is SEHNR and CDR2 FQNEAQ (reference sequence). The CDR3 length is 17 residues. The V and J ends lost 4 bases and 5 bases respectively, with 21 bases between them. The CDR3 DNA reads TGTGCCAGCAGCTATCGATCGCGAAACTCGGGGAACAATGAGCAGTTCTTC. As protein: CASSYRSRNSGNNEQFF.

This clonotype has only a few counts. The gene calls are TRBV7-9 and TRBJ1-1; possible D gene TRBD1, 5 bases. Germline V gene sequence: CDR1 SEHNR, CDR2 FQNEAQ (reference sequence). The CDR3 covers 14 residues. Trimming left V 3 bases short and J 1 base short, with 9 bases between. The CDR3 sequence: CASSFEGRNTEAFF. CDR3 nucleotides: TGTGCCAGCAGCTTTGAGGGGAGGAACACTGAAGCTTTCTTT.

V gene TRBV30 combines with J gene TRBJ1-6; TRBD1 is a possible D gene (6 bases). V lost 4 bases and J 6 bases, leaving 10 bases between the germline ends. The germline gives CDR1 GTSNPN, CDR2 SVGIG (reference sequence). The CDR3 sequence is 13 residues long. The CDR3 sequence: CAWTRQANSPLHF. CDR3 nucleotides: TGTGCCTGGACTAGACAGGCTAATTCACCCCTCCACTTT.

The chain recombines TRBV20-1 with TRBJ1-6; D perhaps matches TRBD1 (6 bases). The V gene lost 2 bases and the J gene lost 9 bases, with 20 bases spanning the gap. The germline CDR1 and CDR2 sequences are DFQATT and SNEGSKA (reference sequence). The CDR3 is 16 amino acids. CDR3 nucleotides: TGCAGTGCTAGAACCGGTGCGGACAGTTGGTCTTCACCCCTCCACTTT. Translating it yields CSARTGADSWSSPLHF.

The rearrangement links TRBV25-1 to TRBJ1-6; 7 nucleotides agree with TRBD1. Germline V gene data show CDR1 as MGHDK and CDR2 as SYGVNS. The CDR3 covers 15 residues. J gave up 4 bases and V 6 bases, and 6 bases lay outside the gene matches. CDR3 DNA: TGTGCCAGCAGGGAGGGGGGACAGTATAATTCACCCCTCCACTTT. It yields the protein CASREGGQYNSPLHF.

The J gene is TRBJ1-1, the V gene TRBV20-1; the D gene is possibly TRBD1 (6 bases). The CDR3 is made up of 14 amino acids. The germline V gene encodes CDR1 DFQATT and CDR2 SNEGSKA (reference sequence). V gave up 4 bases and J gave up 2 bases, with 14 bases separating them. The CDR3 DNA reads TGCAGTGCTATTCGTGGGGGGCCAAACACTGAAGCTTTCTTT. Protein product: CSAIRGGPNTEAFF.

This chain connects TRBV11-2 to TRBJ1-1, with 8 positions matching TRBD1. J lost 4 bases, V lost 4 bases, and 5 bases had no gene match. This CDR3 region has 14 residues. CDR1 is SGHAT and CDR2 is FQNNGV in the germline V gene. CDR3 residues: CASSSRTGSTEAFF. The CDR3 coding sequence is TGTGCCAGCAGCTCGAGGACAGGGAGCACTGAAGCTTTCTTT.

This clonotype was seen a few times. This chain uses TRBV7-9 with TRBJ2-3, with 9 bases identical to TRBD1. J gave up 11 bases and V 4 bases, and 13 bases lay outside the gene matches. This CDR3 has 15 residues. Germline CDR1 SEHNR, CDR2 FQNEAQ (reference sequence). In nucleotides, the CDR3 is TGTGCCAGCAGCTCGGACAGGGGCCCTGTCGGCCAGCAGTATTTT. Residues: CASSSDRGPVGQQYF.

The V and J genes are TRBV20-1 and TRBJ1-1, with D possibly matching TRBD1 (6 bases). Germline assignment: CDR1 DFQATT and CDR2 SNEGSKA (reference sequence). V lost 3 bases to trimming and J lost 3 bases, with 17 bases between them. The CDR3 totals 15 residues. The CDR3 sequence is CSASPAGAADTEAFF. CDR3 in DNA: TGCAGTGCTAGTCCCGCAGGGGCGGCGGACACTGAAGCTTTCTTT.

The CDR3 loop reads CASSFRQGGTNYGYTF. In DNA form, the CDR3 reads TGTGCCAGCAGCTTTCGCCAGGGTGGTACTAACTATGGCTACACCTTC. V gene TRBV7-9 combines with J gene TRBJ1-2, with D tentatively TRBD1 (5 bases). The CDR3 runs 16 residues. V was trimmed by 3 bases and J by 0 bases, leaving 14 bases between them. Germline values: CDR1 SEHNR, CDR2 FQNEAQ (reference sequence).

This clonotype is labeled medium-sized. The J gene is TRBJ2-7, the V gene TRBV20-1, with D possibly being TRBD1 or TRBD2 (5 bases each). The V and J ends lost 6 bases and 0 bases respectively, with 21 bases between them. The CDR3 totals 16 residues. Germline CDR1 reads DFQATT; CDR2 reads SNEGSKA (reference sequence). The DNA for the CDR3 is TGCAGTGCCGACCTGGTGGGGGTCCGAAGCTCCTACGAGCAGTACTTC. Translated, it gives CSADLVGVRSSYEQYF.

V gene TRBV19 combines with J gene TRBJ1-2, with TRBD1 identical over 8 bases. V was clipped by 4 bases and J by 4 bases; unmatched bases: 11. The CDR3 covers 16 residues. Germline V gene lookup returns CDR1 LNHDA and CDR2 SQIVND (reference sequence). This CDR3 reads CASSTGTGVVIYGYTF. In DNA form, the CDR3 reads TGTGCCAGTAGTACCGGGACAGGAGTAGTGATCTATGGCTACACCTTC.

The J gene is TRBJ1-1, the V gene TRBV10-1; 7 bases fit TRBD1. V dropped 6 bases and J dropped 3; count of bases not matched to a gene: 7. The CDR3 totals 14 residues. The V gene's germline CDR1 is WNHNN and CDR2 SYGVQD (reference sequence). The CDR3 nucleotides read TGCGCCAGCAGCCCACAGGGGCCGTACACTGAAGCTTTCTTT. Amino acids: CASSPQGPYTEAFF.

V is TRBV6-1 and J is TRBJ2-1, with 9 nucleotides matching TRBD2. V gave up 4 bases and J gave up 3 bases; unmatched junction bases: 7. The CDR3 sequence is 16 residues long. Germline CDR1 reads MNHNS; CDR2 reads SASEGT. This CDR3 is CASSGSRTSDYNEQFF. The CDR3 region has the DNA TGTGCCAGCAGTGGATCGAGGACTAGCGACTACAATGAGCAGTTCTTC.

The rearrangement links TRBV7-9 to TRBJ2-5, with 7 bases lining up with TRBD1. The CDR3 runs 15 residues. CDR1 SEHNR and CDR2 FQNEAQ come from the germline V gene (reference sequence). V shed 3 bases and J 4 bases; nucleotides not matched to a gene: 8. CDR3 loop: CASSLRQGELETQYF. In nucleotides, the CDR3 is TGTGCCAGCAGCTTGAGGCAGGGGGAATTAGAGACCCAGTACTTC.

This chain uses TRBV5-1 with TRBJ1-1; D uncertain. Between the trimmed V and J ends, which lost 2 bases and 4 bases, there was a span of 12 bases. Germline V CDR1 and CDR2: SGHRS, YFSETQ. CDR3 length: 14 amino acids. The CDR3 protein is CASSLMRESTEAFF. The DNA for the CDR3 is TGCGCCAGCAGCTTAATGCGGGAGAGCACTGAAGCTTTCTTT.

This chain joins TRBV7-6 and TRBJ1-2, with D possibly TRBD1 on 5 matching bases. The CDR3 runs to 14 residues. Germline-derived CDR1 and CDR2 are SGHVS and FNYEAQ. Trimming cost V 3 bases and J 3 bases, with 11 bases left between them. The DNA of the CDR3 is TGTGCCAGCAGCTTGATTGGCAGGGACTATGGCTACACCTTC. Translating it yields CASSLIGRDYGYTF.

V and J are TRBV7-9 and TRBJ1-2, with D unresolved. Looked up from germline, CDR1 is SEHNR and CDR2 is FQNEAQ (reference sequence). Deletions cut 1 base from V and 4 bases from J, with 4 bases between. This CDR3 contains 12 residues. CDR3 nucleotide sequence: TGTGCCAGCAGCTTAGACGTCTATGGCTACACCTTC. Translating gives CASSLDVYGYTF.